The T cell receptor (beta chain) under discussion was sequenced for a study of cytomegalovirus exposure and HLA in healthy donors. Whole-study context: HLA-typed donors were the source of tens of millions of unique TCRs, which an early data release held. Most genotyped donors, about 81% of 300 to 400, had Caucasian-associated genetic ancestry.

PCR used 60 Vbeta primers and 13 Jbeta primers. Sequencing used immunoSEQ multiplex PCR; TCRdb keeps in-frame clones, though not all of them. In the table there are 210,000 or so clones, 83% of which are singletons. The sample holds a few counts of this clone. Its target is not known. Study findings and constraints: Later analysis revealed greater clonal expansion in HLA-associated TCR beta chains than in equally common others.

Losses at the gene ends were 4 bases for V and 1 base for J; bases not matched to a gene: 8. CDR1 SGHDT and CDR2 YYEEEE come from the germline V gene. The CDR3 has 16 amino acids. Sequenced: PBMCs. The chain joins TRBV5-6 to TRBJ2-7; 10 bases agree with TRBD1. The TCR originated in a girl aged 5-17 years in good health and CMV-seronegative. In nucleotides, the CDR3 is TGTGCCAGCAGCCTCGCCGGGACAGGGGTTTCCTACGAGCAGTACTTC. Translation gives CASSLAGTGVSYEQYF.